This T cell receptor beta chain was captured by sequencing in a study of glioma-infiltrating T cells after dendritic cell vaccination. Primers: 60 V beta forward and 13 J beta reverse. Some clones are missing from TCRdb's copy, which holds only in-frame ones; the method was immunoSEQ multiplex PCR. Altogether around 100,000 clones are present, approximately 80% being singletons, with the ten largest covering more than 10%. No glioblastoma patient carried an isocitrate dehydrogenase mutation. With V trimmed by 4 bases and J by 5 bases, 5 bases remained unmatched. Germline CDR1 and CDR2: LNHDA and SQIVND (reference sequence). This CDR3 region has 15 residues.

This receptor was taken from a human donor with glioblastoma. The material sequenced was blood, taken before dendritic cell vaccination. The chain links TRBV19 to TRBJ2-2, with 9 bases identical to TRBD1. The CDR3 here is CASSTPGQGTGELFF. CDR3 DNA sequence: TGTGCCAGTAGTACTCCGGGACAGGGTACCGGGGAGCTGTTTTTT.